This T cell receptor (beta chain) appears in the sequencing data of a study of blood T cells in healthy people across ages. Study-wide results and caveats: What prevented conclusive comparison of naive and antigen-experienced cells was that PBMCs were unsorted.

The CDR3 has 13 residues. Germline values: CDR1 LGHDT, CDR2 YNNKEL (reference sequence). V was cut by 0 bases and J by 10 bases, with 12 bases left in between. As regards this clonotype: Its antigen is undetermined.

Using a J-beta primer mix together with a sample-barcoded 5' primer, a second PCR was run for roughly 7 to 11 cycles. TCRdb analysed the 5' RACE reads with MiXCR anew, one entry per CDR3 protein. Of some 860,000 distinct CDR3 sequences in the sample, around three fifths were seen once. Sequences were obtained from blood. V and J are TRBV3-1 and TRBJ1-1; possibly TRBD1 for D (5 bases). The receptor was derived from a man in his forties in good health. The CDR3 DNA follows: TGTGCCAGCAGCCAAGATCGTCGGACAACAGCTTTCTTT. This sequence encodes CASSQDRRTTAFF.